This paragraph reports one TCR beta chain. The Seattle site enrolled patients during active infection and followed them longitudinally. Deletions cut 2 bases from V and 9 bases from J, with 13 bases between. This CDR3 has 13 residues. The germline V gene encodes CDR1 MNHEY and CDR2 SMNVEV (reference sequence). Profiled with immunoSEQ multiplex PCR; TCRdb holds only in-frame clones, not every one. Here the sample spans about 170,000 clones, 84% being singletons. This entry comes from a study of blood T cell repertoires in COVID-19. Study as a whole: Sites in the United States, Italy and Spain provided acute and convalescent COVID-19 samples.

This TCR came from a woman between 65 and 79 years old with COVID-19, enrolled during active disease. Sequences were obtained from peripheral blood. This chain uses TRBV27 with TRBJ1-1; no clear D. CDR3 residues: CASSLDSLSQAFF. The CDR3 bases are TGTGCCAGCAGTTTAGACTCTCTTAGCCAAGCTTTCTTT.